Following are 17 T cell receptor beta chains from one sample sequenced in a study of chemoradiotherapy in HPV16-positive cancers. Only in-frame clones appear in the TCRdb table, and some are missing; sequencing was by immunoSEQ multiplex PCR. The data contain thousands of clones, roughly 87% of them singletons. The sequencing used tumor tissue, collected from a patient who underwent chemoradiotherapy. The receptors here all came from a human donor with HPV-associated anogenital cancer.

Only one count was recorded for this clone. V usage is TRBV6-5 and J usage is TRBJ2-7; weak D call: TRBD1 (5 bases). There are 14 residues in the CDR3. V lost 5 bases, J lost 0 bases, and 11 bases lay in between. CDR1 is MNHEY, CDR2 SVGAGI, per germline. CDR3 in amino acids: CASSPTGVSYEQYF. The CDR3 region has the DNA TGTGCCAGCAGTCCTACAGGTGTCTCCTACGAGCAGTACTTC.

The V and J genes are TRBV2 and TRBJ2-7, with 10 nucleotides matching TRBD1. J lost 3 bases, V lost 8 bases, and 1 base had no gene match. CDR3 length: 12 amino acids. From germline, CDR1 is SNHLY and CDR2 FYNNEI. Written as DNA, the CDR3 is TGTGCCAGCCGGACAGGGGGCTACGAGCAGTACTTC. Translating gives CASRTGGYEQYF.

The gene calls are TRBV7-9 and TRBJ1-1, with no clear D. CDR1 and CDR2 (germline): SEHNR, FQNEAQ (reference sequence). The CDR3 has 12 residues. V dropped 3 bases and J dropped 8 bases, with 10 bases sitting between them. Here the CDR3 DNA reads TGTGCCAGCAGCTTTTCCCAGACAGAAGCTTTCTTT. This sequence encodes CASSFSQTEAFF.

This sequence joins TRBV7-9 and TRBJ1-1; perhaps TRBD1 as D (5 bases). The CDR3 consists of 13 residues. The germline gives CDR1 SEHNR, CDR2 FQNEAQ (reference sequence). Trimming took 3 bases from V and 1 from J, leaving 6 bases between them. This CDR3 reads CASSLGRNTEAFF. The CDR3 region has the DNA TGTGCCAGCAGCTTGGGACGGAACACTGAAGCTTTCTTT.

Details on this clone: Other DNA sequences of this sample code for an identical CDR3. This rearrangement joins TRBV5-1 to TRBJ2-5; 11 nucleotides line up with TRBD1. The ends lost 0 bases at V and 5 bases at J; junction bases unmatched: 6. Germline V lookup: CDR1 SGHRS, CDR2 YFSETQ. CDR3 size: 16 residues. The CDR3 DNA follows: TGCGCCAGCAGCTTGGCCGGGACAGGGGGTTCGGAGACCCAGTACTTC. It yields the protein CASSLAGTGGSETQYF.

The chain recombines TRBV2 with TRBJ1-2, with a tentative D call TRBD1 (6 bases). The CDR3 consists of 13 residues. V lost 8 bases and J lost 2, with 12 bases in between. Germline V CDR1 and CDR2: SNHLY, FYNNEI. CDR3 sequence reads: CASDRLLNYGYTF. DNA of the CDR3: TGTGCCAGCGACAGGCTATTAAACTATGGCTACACCTTC.

The chain has TRBV28 and TRBJ1-3, with D unclear. With 5 bases removed from V and 0 bases from J, the gap between germline ends came to 14 bases. CDR1 and CDR2 from the germline V gene are MDHEN and SYDVKM. This CDR3 contains 16 residues. The CDR3 sequence is CASSPVDGNSGNTIYF. The CDR3 DNA follows: TGTGCCAGCAGTCCTGTGGACGGAAACTCTGGAAACACCATATATTTT.

The V and J genes are TRBV28 and TRBJ2-4; 7 bases line up with TRBD2. The length of the CDR3 is 16 residues. J gave up 8 bases and V 5 bases, and 15 bases lay outside the gene matches. Germline loops: CDR1 MDHEN, CDR2 SYDVKM. CDR3 residues: CASSHSVAGVAYIQYF. In nucleotides, the CDR3 is TGTGCCAGCAGTCACTCGGTGGCGGGGGTCGCATACATTCAGTACTTC.

The chain recombines TRBV4-3 with TRBJ2-5, with 12 positions matching TRBD2. This CDR3 contains 20 residues. The J segment lost 4 bases and the V segment lost 0 bases, leaving 15 bases of the junction unmatched. CDR1 is LGHNA, CDR2 YSLEER, per germline. The CDR3 is CASSQEPRGLAGGLPETQYF. The CDR3, as DNA: TGCGCCAGCAGCCAAGAACCACGTGGGCTAGCGGGGGGGCTACCAGAGACCCAGTACTTC.

J is TRBJ1-2 and V is TRBV6-5, with a tentative D call TRBD1 (5 bases). This CDR3 comprises 11 residues. Germline CDR1 reads MNHEY; CDR2 reads SVGAGI. Trimming stripped 5 bases from V and 7 bases from J, with 8 bases between. The DNA of the CDR3 is TGTGCCAGCAGTGGACAAAGTGGCTACACCTTC. Its protein product is CASSGQSGYTF.

V is TRBV19 and J is TRBJ2-4, with D tentatively TRBD1 (5 bases). This CDR3 contains 14 residues. Trimming left V 5 bases short and J 4 bases short, with 12 bases between. Germline V gene sequence: CDR1 LNHDA, CDR2 SQIVND (reference sequence). The CDR3: CASSLTYRKNIQYF. The CDR3 DNA follows: TGTGCCAGTAGTTTAACCTACAGGAAAAACATTCAGTACTTC.

This clone qualifies as hyperexpanded. The J gene is TRBJ2-2, the V gene TRBV5-8; 9 nucleotides agree with TRBD2. The trim removed 0 bases at V and 3 bases at J, leaving 12 bases unmatched. CDR3 length: 19 amino acids. In germline, CDR1 is SGHTS, CDR2 YDEGEE. The CDR3 nucleotides are TGTGCCAGCAGCTTGGGGTCCTGGGCTAGCGGGACCCACACCGGGGAGCTGTTTTTT. Protein: CASSLGSWASGTHTGELFF.

The CDR3 is CAISDSGVQETQYF. The CDR3, as DNA: TGTGCCATCAGTGATAGCGGGGTACAAGAGACCCAGTACTTC. The rearrangement joins TRBV10-3 to TRBJ2-5; TRBD2 matches at 8 bases. The CDR3 has 14 residues. The V gene end was trimmed by 3 bases and the J gene end by 2 bases; junction bases not matched to a gene: 2. CDR1 is ENHRY and CDR2 is SYGVKD in the germline V gene.

This clone was detected only once. V and J are TRBV4-2 and TRBJ1-2; D possibly corresponds to TRBD1 (5 bases). The CDR3 covers 15 residues. V lost 1 base and J lost 4, with 13 bases in between. Germline CDR1 and CDR2: LGHNA and YNFKEQ. The CDR3 nucleotides are TGTGCCAGCAGCCAAGGAATTACCGGGGCCTATGGCTACACCTTC. Its protein product is CASSQGITGAYGYTF.

The chain carries TRBV25-1 and TRBJ1-2; 9 nucleotides align to TRBD1. Trimming cost V 1 base and J 5 bases; bases outside gene matches: 8. The CDR3 loop spans 16 amino acids. The germline gives CDR1 MGHDK, CDR2 SYGVNS. The CDR3 coding sequence is TGTGCCAGCAGTGAATTTGGTAGACAGGGGGGGTATGGCTACACCTTC. Amino acids: CASSEFGRQGGYGYTF.

The chain combines TRBV10-2 with TRBJ2-7; the D gene is possibly TRBD2 (6 bases). V was pared by 10 bases and J by 2 bases, with 21 bases between. There are 15 residues in the CDR3. Germline CDR1 and CDR2: WSHSY and SAAADI. The DNA of the CDR3 is TGCGCCACCTCTCAAAACGAGGAGGGGCCCTACGAGCAGTACTTC. Its protein product is CATSQNEEGPYEQYF.

Written as DNA, the CDR3 is TGCGCCAGCAGCCAAGATAGGGGGGAATGGGACACTGAAGCTTTCTTT. Encoded protein: CASSQDRGEWDTEAFF. The J gene is TRBJ1-1, the V gene TRBV4-3; D perhaps matches TRBD1 (6 bases). V gave up 0 bases and J gave up 3 bases, with 14 bases separating them. The CDR3 extends over 16 amino acids. Per germline, CDR1 LGHNA and CDR2 YSLEER.